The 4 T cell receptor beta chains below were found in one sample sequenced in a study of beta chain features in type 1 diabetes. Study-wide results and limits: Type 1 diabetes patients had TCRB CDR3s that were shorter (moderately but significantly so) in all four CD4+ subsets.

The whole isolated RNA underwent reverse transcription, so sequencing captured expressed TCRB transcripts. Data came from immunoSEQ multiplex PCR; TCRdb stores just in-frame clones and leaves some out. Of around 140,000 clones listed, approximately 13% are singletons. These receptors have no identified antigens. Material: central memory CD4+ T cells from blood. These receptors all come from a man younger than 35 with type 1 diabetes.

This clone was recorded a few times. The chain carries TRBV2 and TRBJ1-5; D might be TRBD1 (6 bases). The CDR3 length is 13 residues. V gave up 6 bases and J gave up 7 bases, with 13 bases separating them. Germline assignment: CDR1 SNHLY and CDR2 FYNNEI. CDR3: CASSGQSEQPQHF. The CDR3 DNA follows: TGTGCCAGCAGCGGACAGAGTGAGCAGCCCCAGCATTTT.

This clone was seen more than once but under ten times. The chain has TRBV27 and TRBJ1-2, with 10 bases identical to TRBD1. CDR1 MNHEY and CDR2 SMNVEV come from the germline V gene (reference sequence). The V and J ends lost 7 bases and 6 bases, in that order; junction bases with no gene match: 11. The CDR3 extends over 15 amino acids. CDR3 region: CASTRTGGVFDGYTF. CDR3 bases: TGTGCCAGCACCCGGACAGGGGGTGTCTTCGATGGCTACACCTTC.

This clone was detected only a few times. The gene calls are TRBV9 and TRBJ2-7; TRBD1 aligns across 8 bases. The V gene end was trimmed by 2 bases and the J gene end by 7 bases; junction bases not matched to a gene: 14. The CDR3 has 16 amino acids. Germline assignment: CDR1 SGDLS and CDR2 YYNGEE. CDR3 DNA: TGTGCCAGCAGCGTCGAAGCCCCGACTACAGGGGGTGAGCAGTACTTC. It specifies CASSVEAPTTGGEQYF.

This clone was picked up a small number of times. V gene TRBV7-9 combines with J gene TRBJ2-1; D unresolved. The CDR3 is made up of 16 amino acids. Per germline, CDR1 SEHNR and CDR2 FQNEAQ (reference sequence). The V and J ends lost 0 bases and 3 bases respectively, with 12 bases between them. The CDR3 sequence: CASSLAPGVLYNEQFF. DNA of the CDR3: TGTGCCAGCAGCTTAGCGCCAGGCGTTCTCTACAATGAGCAGTTCTTC.